The entry that follows covers one TCR beta chain sequence. The table came from immunoSEQ multiplex PCR; TCRdb's copy has only in-frame clones and leaves some out. The sample yields roughly 140,000 clones, about 80% seen once. The sample is drawn from a study of blood T cell repertoires in COVID-19. As for the study in general: The United States, Italy and Spain supplied acute and convalescent COVID-19 samples.

The V gene's germline CDR1 is MNHEY and CDR2 SVGAGI. Trimming left V 4 bases short and J 2 bases short, with 11 bases between. The CDR3 totals 14 residues. Sequencing input: peripheral blood. The chain is built from TRBV6-5 and TRBJ2-5, with a weak D call TRBD1 (6 bases). This TCR was sampled from a woman aged 80 or over in a cohort sampled during active or convalescent COVID-19. The CDR3 reads CASSSTGQQETQYF. CDR3 nucleotide sequence: TGTGCCAGCAGTTCCACGGGACAACAAGAGACCCAGTACTTC.